This T cell receptor beta chain was obtained from a study of blood T cell repertoires in COVID-19. Study overall: Donors in the United States, Italy and Spain gave samples during acute or convalescent COVID-19. From T cells, B-cell-depleted T cells, or PBMCs came the material, which was cDNA or gDNA.

Trimming took off 3 bases at V and 2 bases at J, with 4 bases between the two ends. CDR3 length equals 11 residues. Germline CDR1 reads DFQATT; CDR2 reads SNEGSKA (reference sequence). Original handling: Reference gene primer amplification gave nucleated cell count estimates. Here immunoSEQ multiplex PCR was the method, and the copy in TCRdb shows in-frame clones only, minus some. The DNA gave D and trimming, while V, J and clone size come from that table. The sample includes some 300,000 clones, around 88% of them seen just once. The rearrangement joins TRBV20-1 to TRBJ2-5, with D unresolved. The receptor's source is a woman between 25 and 40 years old who had recovered from COVID-19. Specimen: peripheral blood. The CDR3 DNA reads as TGCAGTGCTAGGTTACAAGAGACCCAGTACTTC. As protein: CSARLQETQYF.